The 7 T cell receptor beta chains reported below all come from one sample, sequenced in a study of blood T cell repertoires in COVID-19. The method was immunoSEQ multiplex PCR; TCRdb's version includes in-frame clones alone and lacks a portion of them. Found here are over 85,000 clones, around 90% of them singletons; the top ten hold 4.5%. Source material: peripheral blood. The receptors derive from a man in his 70s with acute or convalescent COVID-19.

This clone was seen once. The chain has TRBV3-1 (or the pseudogene TRBV3-2) and TRBJ2-7, with D perhaps TRBD2 (5 bases). The CDR3 is 13 residues long. Per germline, CDR1 LGHDT and CDR2 YNNKEL (reference sequence). Trimming shortened V by 3 bases and J by 2 bases, and 8 bases separated the two germline ends. The CDR3 DNA is TGTGCCAGCAGCCACCGGGGTACCTACGAGCAGTACTTC. Translated, it gives CASSHRGTYEQYF.

This chain joins TRBV11-3 and TRBJ2-1, with D perhaps matching TRBD1 (6 bases). This CDR3 spans 15 amino acids. V was cut by 1 base and J by 5 bases, with 12 bases left in between. Per germline, CDR1 SGHNT and CDR2 YENEEA. CDR3 bases: TGTGCCAGCAGCTTAGGGGGACAACGCGACAATGAGCAGTTCTTC. Its translation: CASSLGGQRDNEQFF.

The V gene is TRBV2, the J gene TRBJ2-5; 7 nucleotides line up with TRBD1. The J segment lost 1 base and the V segment lost 7 bases, leaving 6 bases of the junction unmatched. This CDR3 is built from 14 residues. CDR1 is SNHLY and CDR2 is FYNNEI in the germline V gene. DNA of the CDR3: TGTGCCAGCACCCGGGACAGCCTCCAAGAGACCCAGTACTTC. Its protein product is CASTRDSLQETQYF.

The V call is TRBV5-1, the J call TRBJ2-7, with D possibly TRBD2 on 5 matching bases. The CDR3 runs to 16 residues. The germline CDR1 and CDR2 sequences are SGHRS and YFSETQ. The V end lost 0 bases, the J end lost 3 bases, and 16 bases lay between the germline ends. CDR3 residues: CASSLGRGPAFYEQYF. DNA for the CDR3: TGCGCCAGCAGCTTGGGACGGGGTCCCGCCTTCTACGAGCAGTACTTC.

This clone was counted a few times. The chain has TRBV6-5 and TRBJ1-5; a weak D match, TRBD1 (5 bases). CDR3 length equals 14 residues. Trimming pared 6 bases from V and 3 bases from J, leaving 12 bases between. Germline lookup yields CDR1 MNHEY and CDR2 SVGAGI. CDR3 coding DNA: TGTGCCAGCAGGGAGGGGAGTGCCAATCAGCCCCAGCATTTT. It encodes CASREGSANQPQHF.

This clone showed up many times. This rearrangement joins TRBV7-9 to TRBJ2-6, with TRBD2 matching 12 bases. This CDR3 contains 19 residues. Per germline, CDR1 SEHNR and CDR2 FQNEAQ (reference sequence). With 5 bases clipped from V and 0 bases from J, the junction kept 8 bases outside the gene matches. The CDR3 DNA reads as TGTGCCAGCAGCGGGTCTAGCGGGGGGGCGTCCTCTGGGGCCAACGTCCTGACTTTC. Amino acid sequence: CASSGSSGGASSGANVLTF.

This chain connects TRBV2 to TRBJ1-1, with no clear D. The CDR3 consists of 14 residues. Trimming took 8 bases from V and 0 from J, leaving 13 bases between them. In germline, CDR1 is SNHLY, CDR2 FYNNEI. The CDR3 is CASYARTLNTEAFF. In DNA form, the CDR3 reads TGTGCCAGCTATGCGAGGACTCTGAACACTGAAGCTTTCTTT. The entire variable domain, with the rest obtained from reference TRBV2 and TRBJ1-1, is as follows: EPEVTQTPSHQVTQMGQEVILRCVPISNHLYFYWYRQILGQKVEFLVSFYNNEISEKSEIFDDQFSVERPDGSNFTLKIRSTKLEDSAMYFCASYARTLNTEAFFGQGTRLTVV.